This passage covers 27 T cell receptor beta chains from one sample sequenced in a study of PD-L1 blockade in urothelial cancer. Sample time point: peripheral blood 6 weeks after treatment start. Sequencing used immunoSEQ multiplex PCR; TCRdb keeps in-frame clones, though not all of them. The repertoire holds over 100,000 clones, with approximately 90% as singletons. The starting material was PBMCs, obtained around atezolizumab (anti-PD-L1) treatment. These receptors were taken from a man in his fifties or sixties with urothelial cancer.

The V and J genes are TRBV6-1 and TRBJ1-1; possibly TRBD1 for D (6 bases). Germline values: CDR1 MNHNS, CDR2 SASEGT. Trimming took off 8 bases at V and 6 bases at J, with 19 bases between the two ends. CDR3 length: 14 amino acids. DNA of the CDR3: TGTGCCAGCCCCTCGTCATGGGGGCGAGCTGAAGCTTTCTTT. This sequence encodes CASPSSWGRAEAFF.

The V call is TRBV7-8, the J call TRBJ1-5, with a possible D match to TRBD1 (6 bases). The CDR3 covers 14 residues. Between the trimmed V and J ends, which lost 3 bases and 4 bases, there was a span of 10 bases. Germline loops: CDR1 SGHVS, CDR2 FQNEAQ. For the CDR3, the DNA is TGTGCCAGCAGCTTCCGGGACAAAAATCAGCCCCAGCATTTT. Amino acids: CASSFRDKNQPQHF.

The CDR3 region has the DNA TGTGCCAGTCTAGCGGGGGGGGCCTACGAGCAGTACTTC. This codes for CASLAGGAYEQYF. The rearrangement links TRBV2 to TRBJ2-7, with TRBD2 matching over 12 bases. Germline loops: CDR1 SNHLY, CDR2 FYNNEI. The CDR3 length is 13 residues. With V trimmed by 9 bases and J by 2 bases, 2 bases remained unmatched.

This clone was observed once. The chain is built from TRBV11-2 and TRBJ2-1; D not resolved. This CDR3 comprises 12 residues. Germline V gene sequence: CDR1 SGHAT, CDR2 FQNNGV. The V end lost 4 bases, the J end lost 3 bases, and 4 bases lay between the germline ends. CDR3 protein: CASSYGYNEQFF. CDR3 nucleotides: TGTGCCAGCAGCTACGGCTACAATGAGCAGTTCTTC.

V usage is TRBV5-1 and J usage is TRBJ1-1; no definite D call. V lost 0 bases, J lost 1 base, and 10 bases lay in between. The CDR3 covers 15 residues. Germline V gene data show CDR1 as SGHRS and CDR2 as YFSETQ. The DNA of the CDR3 is TGCGCCAGCAGCTTGGCCACCGGGAGGAACACTGAAGCTTTCTTT. Translation gives CASSLATGRNTEAFF.

The chain recombines TRBV29-1 with TRBJ2-4, with 12 bases aligning to TRBD2. CDR3 length: 17 residues. Germline V gene sequence: CDR1 SQVTM, CDR2 ANQGSEA. J lost 1 base, V lost 4 bases, and 8 bases had no gene match. In DNA, the CDR3 is TGCAGCGTTGTGCTAGCGGGAGGGCCGGGGGCCAAAAACATTCAGTACTTC. Protein sequence: CSVVLAGGPGAKNIQYF.

This chain uses TRBV5-1 with TRBJ1-6; 7 nucleotides align to TRBD1. This CDR3 comprises 16 residues. V lost 4 bases to trimming and J lost 7 bases; unmatched junction nucleotides: 11. Germline values: CDR1 SGHRS, CDR2 YFSETQ. CDR3 sequence reads: CASSQLTGTENSPLHF. DNA for the CDR3: TGCGCCAGCAGCCAGCTGACCGGGACAGAAAATTCACCCCTCCACTTT.

This sequence joins TRBV7-2 and TRBJ1-5, with no clear D. This CDR3 has 14 residues. Between the trimmed V and J ends, which lost 4 bases and 5 bases, there was a span of 12 bases. The germline CDR1 and CDR2 sequences are SGHTA and FQGNSA. The DNA of the CDR3 is TGTGCCAGCAGCTCTGTACAACGTGATCAGCCCCAGCATTTT. Translating it yields CASSSVQRDQPQHF.

This clone appeared a few times. The rearrangement joins TRBV30 to TRBJ2-2, with a possible D match to TRBD2 (6 bases). This CDR3 has 16 amino acids. CDR1 is GTSNPN and CDR2 is SVGIG in the germline V gene (reference sequence). Trimming pared 2 bases from V and 2 bases from J, leaving 15 bases between. This chain's CDR3 is CAWSRRSGRNTGELFF. CDR3 DNA sequence: TGTGCCTGGAGTAGAAGGAGCGGGCGTAACACCGGGGAGCTGTTTTTT.

V and J are TRBV4-1 and TRBJ2-7; 8 nucleotides agree with TRBD2. With V trimmed by 3 bases and J by 4 bases, 8 bases remained unmatched. The germline V gene encodes CDR1 MGHRA and CDR2 YSYEKL. The CDR3 has 15 amino acids. CDR3 in amino acids: CASSQGALAVYEQYF. CDR3 coding DNA: TGCGCCAGCAGCCAGGGGGCACTAGCGGTGTACGAGCAGTACTTC.

About this clone itself: Additional DNA sequences in this sample encode the identical CDR3. This chain joins TRBV6-1 and TRBJ2-1; no definite D call. Germline V lookup: CDR1 MNHNS, CDR2 SASEGT. The length of the CDR3 is 13 residues. Trimming took 4 bases from V and 4 from J, leaving 8 bases between them. The CDR3 coding sequence is TGTGCCAGCAGTGGAACAGTGTACAATGAGCAGTTCTTC. Protein: CASSGTVYNEQFF.

V and J are TRBV27 and TRBJ2-6; a possible D gene is TRBD1 (5 bases). CDR3 length equals 19 residues. Trimming cost V 1 base and J 0 bases, with 16 bases left between them. Germline V gene data show CDR1 as MNHEY and CDR2 as SMNVEV (reference sequence). The CDR3 sequence: CASSLFFDPGNSGANVLTF. The DNA of the CDR3 is TGTGCCAGCAGTTTATTCTTCGATCCAGGGAACTCTGGGGCCAACGTCCTGACTTTC.

V is TRBV18 and J is TRBJ2-2; possible D gene TRBD1, 5 bases. V lost 3 bases and J lost 6, with 11 bases in between. The CDR3 is 14 amino acids. The V gene's germline CDR1 is KGHSH and CDR2 LQKENI. CDR3 sequence: CASSPFIGAGELFF. CDR3 DNA: TGTGCCAGCTCACCGTTTATAGGGGCCGGGGAGCTGTTTTTT.

V gene TRBV30 combines with J gene TRBJ2-1; 13 positions match TRBD2. The CDR3 length is 13 residues. J was trimmed by 9 bases and V by 5 bases; bases with no gene match: 4. The germline CDR1 and CDR2 sequences are GTSNPN and SVGIG (reference sequence). The DNA for the CDR3 is TGTGCCTGGGTGGGACTAGCGGGAAGTGAGCAGTTCTTC. Amino acids: CAWVGLAGSEQFF.

As regards this clone: This sample also contains other DNA sequences that code for the same CDR3. The chain couples TRBV7-9 to TRBJ1-1, with D unresolved. The CDR3 covers 13 residues. The V end was cut by 1 base, the J end by 4 bases, with 7 bases between. Germline V gene sequence: CDR1 SEHNR, CDR2 FQNEAQ (reference sequence). CDR3 DNA sequence: TGTGCCAGCAGCTTAGACTCAGGCACTGAAGCTTTCTTT. This gives the protein CASSLDSGTEAFF.

The chain recombines TRBV7-9 with TRBJ1-1, with 7 bases matching TRBD1. CDR3 length: 15 amino acids. Per the germline V gene, CDR1 is SEHNR and CDR2 is FQNEAQ (reference sequence). J was trimmed by 4 bases and V by 3 bases; bases with no gene match: 8. The CDR3 protein is CASSFTPTGSTEAFF. The CDR3 DNA reads TGTGCCAGCAGCTTTACCCCGACAGGGAGCACTGAAGCTTTCTTT.

The CDR3 is CASMDVGGASNEQFF. DNA of the CDR3: TGCGCCAGCATGGATGTGGGAGGGGCATCGAATGAGCAGTTCTTC. The chain is built from TRBV5-1 and TRBJ2-1, with TRBD2 identical over 7 bases. Losses at the gene ends were 6 bases for V and 7 bases for J; bases not matched to a gene: 13. The CDR3 spans 15 residues. CDR1 is SGHRS and CDR2 is YFSETQ in the germline V gene.

This clone was seen once. The chain is built from TRBV6-1 and TRBJ2-1, with 9 bases aligning to TRBD1. V lost 4 bases, J lost 4 bases, and 5 bases stayed unmatched. The CDR3 runs 15 residues. Germline assignment: CDR1 MNHNS and CDR2 SASEGT. CDR3 nucleotide sequence: TGTGCCAGCAGTGGAAACAGGGGGCGATACAATGAGCAGTTCTTC. This sequence encodes CASSGNRGRYNEQFF.

The chain recombines TRBV27 with TRBJ1-1, with a tentative D call TRBD1 (6 bases). Trimming shortened V by 6 bases and J by 8 bases, and 13 bases separated the two germline ends. Germline CDR1 reads MNHEY; CDR2 reads SMNVEV (reference sequence). CDR3 length: 12 amino acids. The CDR3 region is CASSYRVGEAFF. CDR3 coding DNA: TGTGCCAGCAGCTACAGGGTCGGCGAAGCTTTCTTT.

This clone was counted a few times. The chain carries TRBV4-2 and TRBJ1-5; tentatively, D is TRBD1 (5 bases). CDR1 is LGHNA and CDR2 is YNFKEQ in the germline V gene. The CDR3 totals 17 residues. The ends were cut back, 1 base at V and 2 bases at J, with 15 bases in the middle. CDR3 sequence reads: CASSQVKGATGNQPQHF. The CDR3 region has the DNA TGTGCCAGCAGCCAAGTGAAAGGGGCTACTGGCAATCAGCCCCAGCATTTT.

The V call is TRBV7-6, the J call TRBJ2-5; 10 bases line up with TRBD2. V dropped 2 bases and J dropped 5; count of bases not matched to a gene: 14. The germline V gene encodes CDR1 SGHVS and CDR2 FNYEAQ. The CDR3 loop spans 18 amino acids. CDR3 residues: CASSLRGRSGGAAETQYF. In DNA, the CDR3 is TGTGCCAGCAGCTTAAGGGGTCGCAGCGGGGGGGCCGCTGAGACCCAGTACTTC.

This chain links TRBV7-8 with TRBJ1-1; tentative D call: TRBD1 (5 bases). V lost 1 base, J lost 0 bases, and 12 bases lay in between. This CDR3 contains 16 residues. CDR1 and CDR2 from the germline V gene are SGHVS and FQNEAQ. CDR3 loop: CASSLGGPGVNTEAFF. The CDR3 DNA is TGTGCCAGCAGCTTAGGAGGGCCGGGGGTGAACACTGAAGCTTTCTTT.

V is TRBV7-3 and J is TRBJ2-2; no firm D call. With 6 bases removed from V and 6 bases from J, the gap between germline ends came to 11 bases. The CDR3 length is 13 residues. The germline V gene encodes CDR1 SGHTA and CDR2 FQGTGA. The CDR3 here is CASSSLPAGELFF. CDR3 in DNA: TGTGCCAGCAGTTCCCTCCCGGCCGGGGAGCTGTTTTTT.

The sample holds one count of this clone. The chain recombines TRBV6-1 with TRBJ1-1; D remains ambiguous. This CDR3 contains 12 residues. V lost 1 base and J 9 bases, leaving 9 bases between the germline ends. Looked up from germline, CDR1 is MNHNS and CDR2 is SASEGT. CDR3 sequence (DNA): TGTGCCAGCAGTGAAGGAACGGAGAAAGCTTTCTTT. Amino acid sequence: CASSEGTEKAFF.

The chain links TRBV7-2 to TRBJ1-3, with 12 nucleotides matching TRBD1. With 5 bases clipped from V and 5 bases from J, the junction kept 10 bases outside the gene matches. This CDR3 spans 17 amino acids. Germline V gene sequence: CDR1 SGHTA, CDR2 FQGNSA. CDR3 residues: CASSPRTGTGGRNTIYF. CDR3 nucleotides: TGTGCCAGCAGCCCCCGTACCGGGACAGGGGGCAGAAACACCATATATTTT.

A single count supports this clone. CDR3 sequence (DNA): TGTGCCAGCAGCTTGGCGGACGGCGGACAGAAGTACTTC. Amino acid sequence: CASSLADGGQKYF. The chain joins TRBV5-5 to TRBJ2-7, with D maybe TRBD1 (6 bases). CDR1 SGHKS and CDR2 YYEKEE come from the germline V gene (reference sequence). CDR3 length: 13 amino acids. V lost 0 bases and J lost 11, with 15 bases in between. The whole variable domain, remainder taken from reference TRBV5-5 and TRBJ2-7, is DAGVTQSPTHLIKTRGQQVTLRCSPISGHKSVSWYQQVLGQGPQFIFQYYEKEERGRGNFPDRFSARQFPNYSSELNVNALLLGDSALYLCASSLADGGQKYFGPGTRLTVT.

This chain uses TRBV18 with TRBJ2-7, with D hard to call. CDR3 length equals 15 residues. The germline V and J ends were trimmed by 1 base and 3 bases, with 13 bases remaining between them. The germline V gene has CDR1 KGHSH and CDR2 LQKENI. The CDR3 coding sequence is TGTGCCAGCTCACCACTTCCACAGAGTGACTACGAGCAGTACTTC. Its protein product is CASSPLPQSDYEQYF.